Included here is one T cell receptor beta chain sequence, with context. These data come from a study of blood T cell repertoires in COVID-19. Turning to the study itself: Samples of COVID-19 (acute and convalescent) were obtained from the United States, Italy and Spain. In each case, the material was cDNA or gDNA derived from T cells, B-cell-depleted T cells, or PBMCs.

The CDR3 has 13 residues. Trimming stripped 7 bases from V and 4 bases from J, with 13 bases between. In germline, CDR1 is LNHDA, CDR2 SQIVND (reference sequence). In the source study's methods: Nucleated cell number was recorded as an estimate derived from reference gene primer amplification. The table came from immunoSEQ multiplex PCR; TCRdb's copy has only in-frame clones and leaves some out. V and J calls plus clone size are reproduced from that table; the DNA served to infer D and trimming. This sample yields 300,000 to 400,000 clones, of which 80% to 90% are seen a single time; more than 5% belongs to the top ten. Enrollment of patients from Seattle took place during active infection, with longitudinal follow-up.

This TCR was sampled from a woman in her fifties or sixties with COVID-19, enrolled during active disease. The sequenced sample was peripheral blood. V usage is TRBV19 and J usage is TRBJ1-1; D is unclear. The CDR3 nucleotides are TGTGCCAGTAAACGGGATAGGTTCACTGAAGCTTTCTTT. Protein: CASKRDRFTEAFF. The complete variable domain, with remaining parts taken from reference TRBV19 and TRBJ1-1, reads DGGITQSPKYLFRKEGQNVTLSCEQNLNHDAMYWYRQDPGQGLRLIYYSQIVNDFQKGDIAEGYSVSREKKESFPLTVTSAQKNPTAFYLCASKRDRFTEAFFGQGTRLTVV.